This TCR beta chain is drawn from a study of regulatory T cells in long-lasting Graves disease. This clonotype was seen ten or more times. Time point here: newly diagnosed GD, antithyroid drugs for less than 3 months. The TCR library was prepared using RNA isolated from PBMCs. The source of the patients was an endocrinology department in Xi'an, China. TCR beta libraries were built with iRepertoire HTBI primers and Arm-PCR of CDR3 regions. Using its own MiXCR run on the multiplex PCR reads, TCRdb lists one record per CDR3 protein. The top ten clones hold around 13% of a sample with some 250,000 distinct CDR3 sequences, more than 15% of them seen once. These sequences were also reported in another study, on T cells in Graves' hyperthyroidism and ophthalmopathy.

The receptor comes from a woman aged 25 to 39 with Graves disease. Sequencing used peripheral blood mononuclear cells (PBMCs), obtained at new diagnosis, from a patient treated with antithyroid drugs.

As DNA, the CDR3 is TGTGCCAGCAGTTACTCGATTTACGGGGCCCTCTTGAACACTGAAGCTTTCTTT. This translates into CASSYSIYGALLNTEAFF. The chain employs TRBV6-5 and TRBJ1-1; possibly TRBD1 for D (5 bases). Trimming shortened V by 0 bases and J by 0 bases, and 17 bases separated the two germline ends. The CDR3 sequence is 18 residues long. The germline V gene encodes CDR1 MNHEY and CDR2 SVGAGI.